The 8 T cell receptor beta chains below come from one sample, sequenced in a study of T cell changes during pregnancy in multiple sclerosis. The assay was immunoSEQ multiplex PCR, and TCRdb's table has in-frame clones only and misses some. In the table there are roughly 52,000 clones, 85% to 90% of which are singletons. The source material was CD4+ T cells from peripheral blood mononuclear cells, sampled in the first trimester of pregnancy. The receptors come from a female donor with multiple sclerosis, enrolled in a pregnancy study.

This clone was found once. V usage is TRBV6-1 and J usage is TRBJ2-1, with D perhaps TRBD1 (7 bases). The CDR3 length is 14 residues. V lost 8 bases to trimming and J lost 7 bases, with 18 bases between them. CDR1 is MNHNS and CDR2 is SASEGT in the germline V gene. CDR3 sequence (DNA): TGTGCCAGCGACCAGGGGGGAAGGGGTAATGAGCAGTTCTTC. As protein: CASDQGGRGNEQFF.

CDR3 in amino acids: CSAQGLRNGYTF. The CDR3 nucleotides are TGCAGCGCCCAGGGACTCCGGAATGGCTACACCTTC. The V gene is TRBV29-1, the J gene TRBJ1-2; D is perhaps TRBD1 (5 bases). Germline loops: CDR1 SQVTM, CDR2 ANQGSEA. The CDR3 has 12 residues. Deletions cut 7 bases from V and 6 bases from J, with 15 bases between.

The chain joins TRBV7-8 to TRBJ2-1, with D possibly being TRBD2 (5 bases). Germline CDR1 reads SGHVS; CDR2 reads FQNEAQ. The V end was cut by 5 bases, the J end by 3 bases, with 17 bases between. The CDR3 loop spans 16 amino acids. The CDR3 loop is CASSAGWRAHYNEQFF. In DNA form, the CDR3 reads TGTGCCAGCAGCGCAGGCTGGCGGGCACACTACAATGAGCAGTTCTTC.

CDR3 sequence (DNA): TGTGCCAGCAGTTCAACAGCCATGAACACTGAAGCTTTCTTT. Translated: CASSSTAMNTEAFF. This rearrangement joins TRBV6-5 to TRBJ1-1; no clear D. The CDR3 consists of 14 residues. Germline CDR1 is MNHEY and CDR2 is SVGAGI. The germline V and J ends were trimmed by 4 bases and 0 bases, with 9 bases remaining between them.

CDR3 bases: TGTGCCAGCAGCTCTAGCGGGGGGGCGAATGAGCAGTTCTTC. This encodes CASSSSGGANEQFF. The chain carries TRBV7-9 and TRBJ2-1, with TRBD2 identical over 12 bases. Germline CDR1 SEHNR, CDR2 FQNEAQ (reference sequence). With 4 bases clipped from V and 7 bases from J, the junction kept 2 bases outside the gene matches. The CDR3 spans 14 residues.

The chain carries TRBV7-2 and TRBJ1-1; 8 bases line up with TRBD1. CDR3 size: 15 residues. Germline V CDR1 and CDR2: SGHTA, FQGNSA. J gave up 1 base and V 1 base, and 2 bases lay outside the gene matches. The CDR3 is CASSLVGTGNTEAFF. CDR3 nucleotide sequence: TGTGCCAGCAGCTTAGTGGGGACAGGGAACACTGAAGCTTTCTTT. Full variable domain (rest looked up from reference TRBV7-2 and TRBJ1-1): GAGVSQSPSNKVTEKGKDVELRCDPISGHTALYWYRQSLGQGLEFLIYFQGNSAPDKSGLPSDRFSAERTGGSVSTLTIQRTQQEDSAVYLCASSLVGTGNTEAFFGQGTRLTVV.

The rearrangement uses TRBV6-6 and TRBJ2-1, with 7 bases fitting TRBD1. Germline CDR1 and CDR2: MNHNY and SVGAGI (reference sequence). The CDR3 is made up of 13 amino acids. V lost 10 bases and J lost 3; bases outside the gene matches: 6. In DNA form, the CDR3 reads TGTGCCACCCGGACAGGCGACTACAATGAGCAGTTCTTC. It translates to CATRTGDYNEQFF.

The chain combines TRBV28 with TRBJ2-7, with unresolved D. Germline values: CDR1 MDHEN, CDR2 SYDVKM. V was shortened by 2 bases and J by 3 bases, with 11 bases between the two germline ends. The length of the CDR3 is 14 residues. The CDR3 loop reads CASSLGGMSYEQYF. The CDR3 coding sequence is TGTGCCAGCAGTTTAGGTGGTATGAGCTACGAGCAGTACTTC.